These 27 T cell receptor beta chains were sequenced from one sample in a study of OX40 agonist ivuxolimab in advanced cancers. Assay: immunoSEQ multiplex PCR; the TCRdb copy retains only in-frame clones and omits some. The data show more than 50,000 clones, nearly 80% seen once. The sample was CD4+ or CD8+ T cells sorted from blood, taken in a trial of the OX40 agonist ivuxolimab. All receptors derive from an adult with an advanced solid tumor such as melanoma, head and neck, liver or kidney cancer.

This clone was picked up a small number of times. The V gene is TRBV7-9, the J gene TRBJ1-5; 8 nucleotides agree with TRBD1. J was trimmed by 1 base and V by 4 bases; bases with no gene match: 3. This CDR3 spans 15 amino acids. Germline-derived CDR1 and CDR2 are SEHNR and FQNEAQ (reference sequence). CDR3 nucleotide sequence: TGTGCCAGCAGCTCGACAGGGGAAAGCAATCAGCCCCAGCATTTT. The encoded protein is CASSSTGESNQPQHF.

The chain couples TRBV11-2 to TRBJ2-3; 11 nucleotides match TRBD2. The junction had 4 bases not matched to a gene; V was cut back by 1 base and J by 1 base. This CDR3 region has 17 residues. Germline loops: CDR1 SGHAT, CDR2 FQNNGV. The CDR3 bases are TGTGCCAGCAGCTTAGGGCTAGCGGGAGGCGGCACAGATACGCAGTATTTT. This gives the protein CASSLGLAGGGTDTQYF.

The chain links TRBV30 to TRBJ2-1, with no clear D. V was cut by 3 bases and J by 4 bases, with 7 bases left in between. Germline V gene lookup returns CDR1 GTSNPN and CDR2 SVGIG (reference sequence). This CDR3 spans 12 amino acids. For the CDR3, the DNA is TGTGCCTGGAGGCTGGGTTACAATGAGCAGTTCTTC. Encoded protein: CAWRLGYNEQFF.

The rearrangement links TRBV5-1 to TRBJ2-7, with TRBD1 matching 8 bases. The CDR3 is 15 residues long. V lost 0 bases to trimming and J lost 5 bases; unmatched junction nucleotides: 7. CDR1 is SGHRS and CDR2 is YFSETQ in the germline V gene. The CDR3 sequence: CASSLEGRGRHEQYF. The CDR3 DNA reads as TGCGCCAGCAGCTTGGAGGGCAGGGGGCGGCACGAGCAGTACTTC.

The chain combines TRBV5-4 with TRBJ2-3, with TRBD2 matching 11 bases. V gave up 7 bases and J gave up 2 bases; unmatched junction bases: 6. This CDR3 spans 15 amino acids. Germline CDR1 is SGHNT and CDR2 is YYREEE (reference sequence). The CDR3 DNA reads as TGTGCCAGCCAGCGACTAGCGGGACACACAGATACGCAGTATTTT. It yields the protein CASQRLAGHTDTQYF.

The chain uses TRBV7-2 and TRBJ1-4, with TRBD1 as a possible D gene (6 bases). This CDR3 spans 16 amino acids. V lost 3 bases to trimming and J lost 7 bases, with 18 bases between them. Germline CDR1 and CDR2: SGHTA and FQGNSA. CDR3 residues: CASSLEAGAMGEKLFF. The CDR3 bases are TGTGCCAGCAGCTTGGAGGCAGGGGCGATGGGTGAAAAACTGTTTTTT.

A single count supports this clone. The chain joins TRBV27 to TRBJ2-2; D perhaps matches TRBD1 (6 bases). Trimming stripped 8 bases from V and 6 bases from J, with 16 bases between. The CDR3 is 14 residues long. CDR1 is MNHEY, CDR2 SMNVEV, per germline (reference sequence). CDR3 residues: CASSTTGSPGELFF. The CDR3 coding sequence is TGTGCCAGCTCCACAACAGGGTCCCCCGGGGAGCTGTTTTTT.

The CDR3 loop reads CASSALDSNTGELFF. For the CDR3, the DNA is TGTGCCAGCAGTGCCCTCGACAGTAACACCGGGGAGCTGTTTTTT. This chain connects TRBV25-1 to TRBJ2-2, with D maybe TRBD1 (5 bases). The CDR3 loop spans 15 amino acids. V lost 4 bases to trimming and J lost 2 bases, with 11 bases between them. From germline, CDR1 is MGHDK and CDR2 SYGVNS.

The CDR3 DNA reads as TGTGCCAGCAGCTTAACGAGTGGCGGGAGGTTGAATGAGCAGTTCTTC. This sequence encodes CASSLTSGGRLNEQFF. The chain joins TRBV7-3 to TRBJ2-1, with 8 bases aligning to TRBD2. CDR3 length: 16 amino acids. CDR1 and CDR2 (germline): SGHTA, FQGTGA. Trimming removed 0 bases from V and 7 bases from J; junction bases left unmatched: 8.

CDR3 bases: TGTGCCAGCTCACTGGGACTAGGGGAGACCCAGTACTTC. Translation: CASSLGLGETQYF. The chain uses TRBV18 and TRBJ2-5; 8 nucleotides match TRBD2. The CDR3 runs 13 residues. Looked up from germline, CDR1 is KGHSH and CDR2 is LQKENI. V shed 4 bases, J shed 5 bases, and the junction held 3 bases outside the gene matches.

The genes are TRBV2 and TRBJ1-2; perhaps TRBD1 as D (5 bases). The V gene lost 3 bases and the J gene lost 4 bases, with 12 bases spanning the gap. CDR3 size: 14 residues. Germline CDR1 and CDR2: SNHLY and FYNNEI. The chain's CDR3 is CASSEGQGSYGYTF. As DNA, the CDR3 is TGTGCCAGCAGTGAGGGGCAAGGGAGCTATGGCTACACCTTC.

This CDR3 reads CASSLRGLDTQYF. CDR3 DNA sequence: TGTGCCAGCAGTCTACGGGGGCTAGATACGCAGTATTTT. The rearrangement uses TRBV11-2 and TRBJ2-3; D might be TRBD1 or TRBD2, each matching 6 bases. The germline CDR1 and CDR2 sequences are SGHAT and FQNNGV. The CDR3 is 13 amino acids. The V end lost 6 bases, the J end lost 5 bases, and 12 bases lay between the germline ends.

The gene calls are TRBV5-1 and TRBJ1-1; D remains unclear. The CDR3 is 15 residues long. V was cut by 1 base and J by 3 bases, with 13 bases left in between. Germline assignment: CDR1 SGHRS and CDR2 YFSETQ. The DNA of the CDR3 is TGCGCCAGCAGCTTGTGGGAGGGTGGGCACACTGAAGCTTTCTTT. It is translated as CASSLWEGGHTEAFF.

V usage is TRBV7-2 and J usage is TRBJ2-1, with D unresolved. CDR1 is SGHTA and CDR2 is FQGNSA in the germline V gene. This CDR3 is 11 amino acids long. Trimming left V 5 bases short and J 9 bases short, with 8 bases between. CDR3 DNA: TGTGCCAGCAGCCTCGACGGTGAGCAGTTCTTC. Translated: CASSLDGEQFF.

The chain recombines TRBV11-2 with TRBJ1-5; 8 nucleotides line up with TRBD1. CDR3 length: 16 amino acids. V lost 3 bases to trimming and J lost 3 bases; unmatched junction nucleotides: 7. From germline, CDR1 is SGHAT and CDR2 FQNNGV. The CDR3: CASSLQGAGFNQPQHF. The CDR3 DNA follows: TGTGCCAGCAGCTTGCAGGGGGCTGGGTTCAATCAGCCCCAGCATTTT. Together with reference TRBV11-2 and TRBJ1-5, the CDR3 gives the full variable domain: EAGVAQSPRYKIIEKRQSVAFWCNPISGHATLYWYQQILGQGPKLLIQFQNNGVVDDSQLPKDRFSAERLKGVDSTLKIQPAKLEDSAVYLCASSLQGAGFNQPQHFGDGTRLSIL.

The chain has TRBV4-1 and TRBJ2-1; D might be TRBD2 (6 bases). The CDR3 is 16 amino acids. V was trimmed by 2 bases and J by 6 bases, leaving 17 bases between them. The germline V gene encodes CDR1 MGHRA and CDR2 YSYEKL. The CDR3 reads CASSQISGLPPNEQFF. The DNA of the CDR3 is TGCGCCAGCAGCCAAATTAGCGGCCTCCCGCCCAATGAGCAGTTCTTC.

V and J are TRBV29-1 and TRBJ2-6, with D hard to call. The V gene's germline CDR1 is SQVTM and CDR2 ANQGSEA. This CDR3 is 16 amino acids long. V shed 3 bases and J shed 0 bases, with 12 bases lying between them. The CDR3: CSVEGSVGSGANVLTF. In DNA form, the CDR3 reads TGCAGCGTTGAGGGTTCCGTAGGCTCTGGGGCCAACGTCCTGACTTTC.

The chain uses TRBV5-4 and TRBJ2-7; D might be TRBD2 (7 bases). V was trimmed by 6 bases and J by 3 bases, leaving 16 bases between them. From germline, CDR1 is SGHNT and CDR2 YYREEE (reference sequence). The CDR3 runs 14 residues. The DNA of the CDR3 is TGTGCCAGCACCTCCGGGGGGCCCAACTACGAGCAGTACTTC. Amino acid sequence: CASTSGGPNYEQYF.

The chain links TRBV5-1 to TRBJ2-7; 14 bases agree with TRBD2. The CDR3 consists of 16 residues. Germline V gene data show CDR1 as SGHRS and CDR2 as YFSETQ. V gave up 7 bases and J gave up 10 bases; unmatched junction bases: 16. The CDR3 is CASGFMTGTSGSLQYF. The CDR3 DNA reads as TGCGCCAGCGGGTTCATGACCGGGACTAGCGGGAGTCTTCAGTACTTC.

The chain links TRBV19 to TRBJ2-3; D call uncertain. The V end was cut by 6 bases, the J end by 3 bases, with 7 bases between. This CDR3 has 12 amino acids. The germline CDR1 and CDR2 sequences are LNHDA and SQIVND (reference sequence). The CDR3 DNA reads as TGTGCCAGTAGGGACGTTACAGATACGCAGTATTTT. Protein sequence: CASRDVTDTQYF. Based on the CDR3 plus reference TRBV19 and TRBJ2-3, the full variable domain is DGGITQSPKYLFRKEGQNVTLSCEQNLNHDAMYWYRQDPGQGLRLIYYSQIVNDFQKGDIAEGYSVSREKKESFPLTVTSAQKNPTAFYLCASRDVTDTQYFGPGTRLTVL.

V gene TRBV6-1 combines with J gene TRBJ1-2; TRBD1 aligns across 9 bases. Unmatched junction bases numbered 13, after V lost 4 bases and J lost 4 bases. The CDR3 has 17 amino acids. The V gene's germline CDR1 is MNHNS and CDR2 SASEGT. Written as DNA, the CDR3 is TGTGCCAGCAGTGCCCGGGGGACAGGGATCTCCTTCTATGGCTACACCTTC. Translating it yields CASSARGTGISFYGYTF.

V is TRBV5-1 and J is TRBJ2-5; tentatively, D is TRBD2 (5 bases). Germline CDR1 and CDR2: SGHRS and YFSETQ. The ends were cut back, 4 bases at V and 2 bases at J, with 15 bases in the middle. This CDR3 has 15 amino acids. For the CDR3, the DNA is TGCGCCAGCAGCCCTGCGGGTGGGCGACAAGAGACCCAGTACTTC. Residues: CASSPAGGRQETQYF.

This clone has just one count. The chain couples TRBV5-1 to TRBJ1-1; D unclear. V lost 5 bases, J lost 0 bases, and 14 bases lay in between. CDR1 and CDR2 (germline): SGHRS, YFSETQ. This CDR3 comprises 15 residues. The CDR3 DNA is TGCGCCAGCAGGCCAACCTCGGTCTTGAACACTGAAGCTTTCTTT. It specifies CASRPTSVLNTEAFF.

This clone showed up just a few times. The genes are TRBV11-3 and TRBJ2-2, with 7 bases matching TRBD2. V shed 8 bases and J 6 bases; nucleotides not matched to a gene: 6. The germline V gene encodes CDR1 SGHNT and CDR2 YENEEA. The CDR3 length is 13 residues. Here the CDR3 DNA reads TGTGCCAGCGGGGAGGGAGGGGCCGGGGAGCTGTTTTTT. It yields the protein CASGEGGAGELFF.

This sequence joins TRBV2 and TRBJ2-1; 9 nucleotides line up with TRBD1. CDR3 size: 15 residues. The junction had 7 bases not matched to a gene; V was cut back by 6 bases and J by 4 bases. In germline, CDR1 is SNHLY, CDR2 FYNNEI. The CDR3 is CASRLDRGPYNEQFF. CDR3 in DNA: TGTGCCAGCAGGCTGGACAGGGGTCCTTACAATGAGCAGTTCTTC.

This clone rates as medium-sized (0.01 to 0.1%). The gene calls are TRBV23-1 and TRBJ1-5; weak D call: TRBD1 (6 bases). TRBV23-1 carries the ORF label, with uncertain function. The ends were cut back, 4 bases at V and 7 bases at J, with 11 bases in the middle. The CDR3 is made up of 13 amino acids. The CDR3 DNA sequence: TGCGCCAGCAGTCGCACCAGGGGCCAGCCCCAGCATTTT. Amino acid sequence: CASSRTRGQPQHF.

The chain's CDR3 is CASSIRGTDQPQHF. Here the CDR3 DNA reads TGTGCCAGTAGTATCAGGGGGACGGATCAGCCCCAGCATTTT. The V and J genes are TRBV19 and TRBJ1-5, with TRBD1 identical over 7 bases. The CDR3 contains 14 residues. Germline values: CDR1 LNHDA, CDR2 SQIVND (reference sequence). V was clipped by 3 bases and J by 5 bases; unmatched bases: 4.